The present TCR beta chain was sequenced within a study of OX40 agonist ivuxolimab in advanced cancers. Study details: Participants could have had prior anti-PD-1, anti-PD-L1 or anti-CTLA-4 therapy, and about 37% had some.

This clone was observed a single time. As yet, its antigen is unknown. Study observations and caveats: Both CD4+ and CD8+ T cell populations in blood had undergone clonal expansion by week 6 at 0.1 to 3.0 mg/kg.

Germline assignment: CDR1 SGDLS and CDR2 YYNGEE. V dropped 4 bases and J dropped 4; count of bases not matched to a gene: 6. The CDR3 length is 15 residues. Clones were sequenced by immunoSEQ multiplex PCR, and TCRdb holds only the in-frame ones, with some missing. This table has almost 70,000 clones, over 60% appearing once. The origin of this receptor is an adult with an advanced solid tumor such as melanoma, head and neck, liver or kidney cancer. Sequences were derived from CD4+ or CD8+ T cells sorted from blood, sampled in a trial of the OX40 agonist ivuxolimab. V and J are TRBV9 and TRBJ2-3, with TRBD2 identical over 10 bases. CDR3 sequence reads: CASSPAGGRPDTQYF. The DNA for the CDR3 is TGTGCCAGCAGCCCAGCGGGGGGGCGTCCAGATACGCAGTATTTT.